This T cell receptor (beta chain) was retrieved from a study of CD8+CD57+ T cells in acquired aplastic anemia. Only patients with CD8+CD57+ cell expansion on flow cytometry were chosen for sequencing. The cohort consisted entirely of patients having severe acquired aplastic anemia. TCR beta VDJ combinations and CDR3 sequences were profiled from genomic DNA. Each CDR3 protein gets one entry after TCRdb re-called the reads with MiXCR. This table has about 200,000 distinct CDR3 sequences, 65% appearing once. The specimen sequenced was sorted CD4+, CD8+, or CD8+CD57+ T cells (not recorded which) from PBMCs. This clonotype was obtained from a human donor with aplastic anemia.

DNA of the CDR3: TGCAGTGTGATCGTTAACGACTACGAGCAGTACTTC. Residues: CSVIVNDYEQYF. This chain links TRBV20-1 with TRBJ2-7; D uncertain. Deletions cut 7 bases from V and 3 bases from J, with 13 bases between. The germline V gene encodes CDR1 DFQATT and CDR2 SNEGSKA (reference sequence). The CDR3 length is 12 residues.